These 9 T cell receptor beta chains were all obtained from the same sample, sequenced in a study of blood T cell repertoires in COVID-19. Sequenced by immunoSEQ multiplex PCR; TCRdb stores in-frame clones only, minus some. The sample consists of roughly 220,000 clones, roughly 80% of them appearing once. The sample consisted of PBMCs or T cells enriched from blood (not recorded which). Source of these receptors: a woman in her forties with acute COVID-19.

The rearrangement links TRBV27 to TRBJ2-1, with 9 positions matching TRBD2. CDR1 is MNHEY, CDR2 SMNVEV, per germline (reference sequence). Trimming removed 0 bases from V and 7 bases from J; junction bases left unmatched: 4. This CDR3 is built from 15 residues. The CDR3 bases are TGTGCCAGCAGTTTATCTATTAGCGGGAGTAATGAGCAGTTCTTC. Protein product: CASSLSISGSNEQFF.

On this clone itself: Additional DNA sequences in this sample encode the identical CDR3. The chain couples TRBV18 to TRBJ1-1, with D hard to call. The CDR3 loop spans 14 amino acids. Germline V gives CDR1 KGHSH, CDR2 LQKENI. The ends were cut back, 3 bases at V and 1 base at J, with 9 bases in the middle. In DNA form, the CDR3 reads TGTGCCAGCTCACCGATTACCAGGAACACTGAAGCTTTCTTT. Its protein product is CASSPITRNTEAFF.

This rearrangement joins TRBV7-2 to TRBJ2-7; D gene ambiguous. V gave up 1 base and J gave up 5 bases, with 9 bases separating them. Germline V gene lookup returns CDR1 SGHTA and CDR2 FQGNSA. The CDR3 consists of 13 residues. The CDR3 DNA reads as TGTGCCAGCAGCTTAGGAGGTGAGAACGAGCAGTACTTC. Translation: CASSLGGENEQYF.

V is TRBV7-9 and J is TRBJ2-7; D might be TRBD2 (6 bases). CDR1 SEHNR and CDR2 FQNEAQ come from the germline V gene (reference sequence). Trimming pared 6 bases from V and 0 bases from J, leaving 18 bases between. The CDR3 totals 16 residues. The CDR3 spells CASRPRTSSSSYEQYF. The CDR3 DNA is TGTGCCAGCAGGCCCCGTACTAGCTCCAGCTCCTACGAGCAGTACTTC.

The V and J genes are TRBV5-1 and TRBJ1-1, with 7 bases lining up with TRBD1. The CDR3 length is 13 residues. Germline V gene data show CDR1 as SGHRS and CDR2 as YFSETQ. Trimming cost V 6 bases and J 2 bases; bases outside gene matches: 4. CDR3 protein: CASKIGGNTEAFF. The CDR3 coding sequence is TGCGCCAGCAAGATAGGGGGCAACACTGAAGCTTTCTTT.

The rearrangement uses TRBV6-4 and TRBJ1-1; unclear D gene. Germline loops: CDR1 MRHNA, CDR2 SNTAGT. V gave up 6 bases and J gave up 2 bases, with 10 bases separating them. The CDR3 consists of 13 residues. For the CDR3, the DNA is TGTGCCAGCAGACCAACAGCTAACACTGAAGCTTTCTTT. It specifies CASRPTANTEAFF.

The chain couples TRBV5-1 to TRBJ1-1, with D hard to call. Germline values: CDR1 SGHRS, CDR2 YFSETQ. The CDR3 loop spans 14 amino acids. With 0 bases removed from V and 6 bases from J, the gap between germline ends came to 12 bases. In DNA form, the CDR3 reads TGCGCCAGCAGCTTGGTTACGGGGAGGGCTGAAGCTTTCTTT. Amino acid sequence: CASSLVTGRAEAFF.

The rearrangement joins TRBV9 to TRBJ2-4, with unresolved D. There are 14 residues in the CDR3. The V end lost 3 bases, the J end lost 7 bases, and 14 bases lay between the germline ends. Germline V gives CDR1 SGDLS, CDR2 YYNGEE. CDR3 nucleotides: TGTGCCAGCAGCGCCGTCGGGTCGGAGAACATTCAGTACTTC. Its protein is CASSAVGSENIQYF.

The chain employs TRBV29-1 and TRBJ2-1, with a possible D match to TRBD2 (7 bases). The CDR3 consists of 16 residues. The V and J ends lost 4 bases and 2 bases respectively, with 18 bases between them. Germline lookup yields CDR1 SQVTM and CDR2 ANQGSEA. The CDR3 here is CSVVGGGRAAYNEQFF. CDR3 coding DNA: TGCAGCGTTGTTGGGGGGGGCAGGGCGGCCTACAATGAGCAGTTCTTC.